This entry concerns a single TCR beta chain. This sample was taken from a study of CD8 T cells in Susac syndrome. TEMRA cells were FACS-enriched, while CD8+ and CD4+ T cells were negatively isolated. This CDR3 contains 15 residues. Trimming removed 7 bases at V and 6 bases at J, with 23 bases between. Germline values: CDR1 SGHRS, CDR2 YFSETQ. After extraction with the RNeasy kit, about 0.45 to 1 ug of the RNA was reverse transcribed using random hexamers. An immunoSEQ multiplex PCR generated amplified TCR beta CDR3 products spanning 54 Vbeta and 13 Jbeta. TCRdb processed the immunoSEQ multiplex PCR reads anew with MiXCR; each CDR3 protein has one entry. This sample carries about 210,000 distinct CDR3 sequences, 95% of them seen once, and the ten largest clones take 0.085% to 0.095%.

The sequence derives from a human donor with multiple sclerosis. Material for sequencing was CD4+ T cells from PBMCs. V and J are TRBV5-1 and TRBJ2-7, with D possibly being TRBD1 or TRBD2 (5 bases each). CDR3 region: CASSYNRDGASEQYF. The CDR3 coding sequence is TGCGCCAGCTCCTACAACCGGGACGGGGCATCCGAGCAGTACTTC.